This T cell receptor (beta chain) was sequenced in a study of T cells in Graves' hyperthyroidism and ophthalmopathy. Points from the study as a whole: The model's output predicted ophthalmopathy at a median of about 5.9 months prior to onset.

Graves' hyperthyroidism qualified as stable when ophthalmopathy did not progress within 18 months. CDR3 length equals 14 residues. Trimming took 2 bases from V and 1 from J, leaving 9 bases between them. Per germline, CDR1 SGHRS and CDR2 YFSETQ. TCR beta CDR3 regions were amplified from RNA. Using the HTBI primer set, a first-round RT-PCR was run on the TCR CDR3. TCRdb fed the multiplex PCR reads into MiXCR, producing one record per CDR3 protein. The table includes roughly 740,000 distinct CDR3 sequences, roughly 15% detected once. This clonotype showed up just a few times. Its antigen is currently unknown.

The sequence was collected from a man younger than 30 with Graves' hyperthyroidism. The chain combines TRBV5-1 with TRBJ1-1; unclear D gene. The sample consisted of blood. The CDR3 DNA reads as TGCGCCAGCAGCTTTTACGGAAGGAACACTGAAGCTTTCTTT. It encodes CASSFYGRNTEAFF. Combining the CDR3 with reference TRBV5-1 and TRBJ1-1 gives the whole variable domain KAGVTQTPRYLIKTRGQQVTLSCSPISGHRSVSWYQQTPGQGLQFLFEYFSETQRNKGNFPGRFSGRQFSNSRSEMNVSTLELGDSALYLCASSFYGRNTEAFFGQGTRLTVV.